This entry lists 28 T cell receptor beta chains sequenced from one sample in a study of cytotoxic CD8 clonotypes in ibrutinib-treated CLL. The method was immunoSEQ multiplex PCR; TCRdb's version includes in-frame clones alone and lacks a portion of them. The sample holds some 140,000 clones, around 90% seen once. The sequences come from PBMCs, collected after 12 months of ibrutinib treatment. Receptors originate from a human donor with chronic lymphocytic leukemia.

The chain links TRBV27 to TRBJ2-5, with no clear D. Germline V gene data show CDR1 as MNHEY and CDR2 as SMNVEV (reference sequence). The V end lost 6 bases, the J end lost 2 bases, and 16 bases lay between the germline ends. This CDR3 has 15 amino acids. Here the CDR3 DNA reads TGTGCCAGCAGACTCGGGCACCGCCTTCAAGAGACCCAGTACTTC. This sequence encodes CASRLGHRLQETQYF.

This chain joins TRBV27 and TRBJ1-5; D is uncertain. The CDR3 runs 15 residues. From germline, CDR1 is MNHEY and CDR2 SMNVEV (reference sequence). V lost 2 bases and J lost 0, with 8 bases in between. Here the CDR3 DNA reads TGTGCCAGCAGTTTAAAGCCTTATAGCAATCAGCCCCAGCATTTT. Translating gives CASSLKPYSNQPQHF.

This chain connects TRBV7-3 to TRBJ2-7, with 8 bases aligning to TRBD1. Germline V gene lookup returns CDR1 SGHTA and CDR2 FQGTGA. The CDR3 spans 13 residues. J was trimmed by 7 bases and V by 4 bases; bases with no gene match: 6. Here the CDR3 reads CASSSTGVTEQYF. The CDR3 DNA follows: TGTGCCAGCAGCTCGACAGGGGTAACGGAGCAGTACTTC.

The V and J genes are TRBV15 and TRBJ2-7, with 8 bases lining up with TRBD1. Germline values: CDR1 LNHNV, CDR2 YYDKDF (reference sequence). V lost 3 bases, J lost 5 bases, and 9 bases stayed unmatched. This CDR3 comprises 15 residues. The CDR3 sequence: CATSSPHGTGDEQYF. The DNA of the CDR3 is TGTGCCACCAGCAGTCCCCATGGGACAGGAGACGAGCAGTACTTC.

V and J are TRBV7-3 and TRBJ2-5; 8 bases map to TRBD1. J gave up 5 bases and V 5 bases, and 10 bases lay outside the gene matches. The CDR3 is 15 amino acids. Germline assignment: CDR1 SGHTA and CDR2 FQGTGA. The CDR3: CASSKTGQGWETQYF. As DNA, the CDR3 is TGTGCCAGCAGCAAGACAGGACAGGGATGGGAGACCCAGTACTTC.

The rearrangement uses TRBV6-5 and TRBJ2-1; D unclear. Germline CDR1 MNHEY, CDR2 SVGAGI. This CDR3 contains 16 residues. V lost 0 bases to trimming and J lost 3 bases, with 12 bases between them. CDR3 in amino acids: CASSYSVYRVYNEQFF. DNA of the CDR3: TGTGCCAGCAGTTACTCGGTATATAGAGTCTACAATGAGCAGTTCTTC.

In this sample, this clone turned up once. This sequence joins TRBV28 and TRBJ2-2; 8 bases are a match to TRBD1. The CDR3 loop spans 15 amino acids. The germline V gene encodes CDR1 MDHEN and CDR2 SYDVKM. V was clipped by 3 bases and J by 5 bases; unmatched bases: 5. The CDR3 region is CASSLATGATGELFF. CDR3 sequence (DNA): TGTGCCAGCAGTTTGGCGACAGGGGCGACCGGGGAGCTGTTTTTT.

This sequence joins TRBV7-9 and TRBJ1-2; a possible D gene is TRBD1 (5 bases). Trimming removed 4 bases from V and 4 bases from J, with 16 bases in between. Germline lookup yields CDR1 SEHNR and CDR2 FQNEAQ (reference sequence). The CDR3 is 15 amino acids. The CDR3 loop is CASSSTSRVGYGYTF. The DNA of the CDR3 is TGTGCCAGCAGCTCCACCTCCAGGGTTGGCTATGGCTACACCTTC.

The chain joins TRBV10-3 to TRBJ2-7, with 9 bases identical to TRBD1. CDR3 length equals 13 residues. Trimming at V came to 8 bases and at J to 6 bases, leaving 8 bases not matched to a gene. Per germline, CDR1 ENHRY and CDR2 SYGVKD. The CDR3 DNA reads TGTGCCATCCGCCCGGGACAGGGTTTCGAGCAGTACTTC. Its translation: CAIRPGQGFEQYF.

This chain joins TRBV27 and TRBJ2-3, with D perhaps TRBD2 (6 bases). The V gene's germline CDR1 is MNHEY and CDR2 SMNVEV (reference sequence). The ends were cut back, 5 bases at V and 0 bases at J, with 9 bases in the middle. The CDR3 totals 14 residues. CDR3 sequence: CASSIGTSTDTQYF. For the CDR3, the DNA is TGTGCCAGCAGTATCGGGACTAGCACAGATACGCAGTATTTT.

This chain links TRBV25-1 with TRBJ1-2; the match to TRBD1 covers 8 bases. This CDR3 has 15 amino acids. Germline V lookup: CDR1 MGHDK, CDR2 SYGVNS. Germline trimming cut 4 bases from V and 4 bases from J; bases unmatched to any gene: 8. The DNA for the CDR3 is TGTGCCAGCAGTGGGCTAGACAGGGGAGCCTATGGCTACACCTTC. This encodes CASSGLDRGAYGYTF.

The chain has TRBV9 and TRBJ1-4; no definite D call. V lost 3 bases and J 3 bases, leaving 21 bases between the germline ends. Germline V gene sequence: CDR1 SGDLS, CDR2 YYNGEE. This CDR3 is 18 amino acids long. For the CDR3, the DNA is TGTGCCAGCAGCGGAGGGAGTGGTTTGGGGTTTGCTAATGAAAAACTGTTTTTT. Amino acids: CASSGGSGLGFANEKLFF.

The chain couples TRBV4-1 to TRBJ2-1; 8 positions match TRBD2. Losses at the gene ends were 0 bases for V and 9 bases for J; bases not matched to a gene: 1. The CDR3 length is 13 residues. Germline assignment: CDR1 MGHRA and CDR2 YSYEKL. CDR3 nucleotides: TGCGCCAGCAGCCAAGATCGGGAGGGTGAGCAGTTCTTC. It specifies CASSQDREGEQFF.

The chain combines TRBV25-1 with TRBJ2-2; D not certain. The V end was cut by 1 base, the J end by 1 base, with 7 bases between. This CDR3 comprises 15 residues. From germline, CDR1 is MGHDK and CDR2 SYGVNS. CDR3 sequence: CASSEFWRNTGELFF. Here the CDR3 DNA reads TGTGCCAGCAGTGAATTCTGGCGGAACACCGGGGAGCTGTTTTTT. The whole variable domain, filled in from reference TRBV25-1 and TRBJ2-2, reads EADIYQTPRYLVIGTGKKITLECSQTMGHDKMYWYQQDPGMELHLIHYSYGVNSTEKGDLSSESTVSRIRTEHFPLTLESARPSHTSQYLCASSEFWRNTGELFFGEGSRLTVL.

The rearrangement links TRBV7-8 to TRBJ1-5, with unresolved D. Germline-derived CDR1 and CDR2 are SGHVS and FQNEAQ. Deletions cut 4 bases from V and 9 bases from J, with 13 bases between. The CDR3 is 13 amino acids. CDR3 nucleotides: TGTGCCAGCAGCTCCTCGACCGGTCGGCCCCAGCATTTT. Amino acid sequence: CASSSSTGRPQHF.

V gene TRBV29-1 combines with J gene TRBJ2-1; 7 positions agree with TRBD1. Germline V gives CDR1 SQVTM, CDR2 ANQGSEA. Germline trimming cut 5 bases from V and 4 bases from J; bases unmatched to any gene: 5. The length of the CDR3 is 13 residues. The CDR3 protein is CSVTGTAYNEQFF. CDR3 bases: TGCAGCGTTACCGGGACAGCTTACAATGAGCAGTTCTTC.

This chain joins TRBV30 and TRBJ2-1; 14 bases agree with TRBD2. The germline gives CDR1 GTSNPN, CDR2 SVGIG (reference sequence). The CDR3 runs 15 residues. V shed 1 base and J 6 bases; nucleotides not matched to a gene: 2. The CDR3 region is CAWSEGTSGSNEQFF. Here the CDR3 DNA reads TGTGCCTGGAGTGAAGGGACTAGCGGGAGCAATGAGCAGTTCTTC.

The rearrangement uses TRBV29-1 and TRBJ2-7; D is uncertain. V was cut by 7 bases and J by 3 bases, with 4 bases left in between. Germline CDR1 reads SQVTM; CDR2 reads ANQGSEA. The CDR3 loop spans 9 amino acids. The CDR3 reads CSGHYEQYF. Written as DNA, the CDR3 is TGCAGCGGTCACTACGAGCAGTACTTC.

The chain uses TRBV10-3 and TRBJ1-3; D perhaps matches TRBD1 (6 bases). There are 15 residues in the CDR3. The germline gives CDR1 ENHRY, CDR2 SYGVKD. The ends were cut back, 8 bases at V and 1 base at J, with 15 bases in the middle. In nucleotides, the CDR3 is TGTGCCATCCGGGGGGGGCCAAGTTCTGGAAACACCATATATTTT. Protein sequence: CAIRGGPSSGNTIYF.

The V call is TRBV6-5, the J call TRBJ2-1; D is undetermined. CDR3 size: 15 residues. CDR1 is MNHEY, CDR2 SVGAGI, per germline. The V gene lost 7 bases and the J gene lost 3 bases, with 16 bases spanning the gap. This chain's CDR3 is CASKTNFVVYNEQFF. The DNA of the CDR3 is TGTGCCAGCAAAACCAACTTTGTAGTCTACAATGAGCAGTTCTTC.

The DNA for the CDR3 is TGCAGCGTTGAAGATTCCCCCTACAGGAGGTACTTC. It translates to CSVEDSPYRRYF. The chain carries TRBV29-1 and TRBJ2-7; D may be TRBD1 (5 bases). The V gene lost 0 bases and the J gene lost 12 bases, with 15 bases spanning the gap. This CDR3 is 12 amino acids long. Germline V gene lookup returns CDR1 SQVTM and CDR2 ANQGSEA.

Only one count was recorded for this clone. The chain recombines TRBV27 with TRBJ2-5, with 14 nucleotides matching TRBD2. This CDR3 has 16 amino acids. Unmatched junction bases numbered 2, after V lost 2 bases and J lost 3 bases. Per the germline V gene, CDR1 is MNHEY and CDR2 is SMNVEV (reference sequence). CDR3 DNA sequence: TGTGCCAGCAGTTTACTGGGACTAGCGGGGGAAGAGACCCAGTACTTC. Amino acids: CASSLLGLAGEETQYF.

The chain links TRBV7-9 to TRBJ2-3; 7 positions match TRBD2. V was pared by 1 base and J by 6 bases, with 4 bases of the junction left unmatched. Germline V gene sequence: CDR1 SEHNR, CDR2 FQNEAQ (reference sequence). The CDR3 is made up of 14 amino acids. CDR3 nucleotide sequence: TGTGCCAGCAGCTTAGGACTAGCCGCGGATACGCAGTATTTT. The encoded protein is CASSLGLAADTQYF.

This chain uses TRBV5-4 with TRBJ2-7, with a weak D call TRBD1 (5 bases). Germline CDR1 is SGHNT and CDR2 is YYREEE (reference sequence). Trimming took 4 bases from V and 6 from J, leaving 20 bases between them. The CDR3 is made up of 15 amino acids. CDR3 sequence (DNA): TGTGCCAGCAGCCCTGGCAGGGAAGGGGAACGCGAGCAGTACTTC. Protein sequence: CASSPGREGEREQYF.

The chain uses TRBV10-3 and TRBJ2-7; D tentatively fits TRBD1 or TRBD2 (5 bases each). Germline CDR1 and CDR2: ENHRY and SYGVKD. This CDR3 has 14 amino acids. Between the trimmed V and J ends, which lost 8 bases and 2 bases, there was a span of 16 bases. In nucleotides, the CDR3 is TGTGCCATCGCAGCCCGGGACCTACCCTACGAGCAGTACTTC. It translates to CAIAARDLPYEQYF.

The rearrangement joins TRBV9 to TRBJ2-3, with 7 bases lining up with TRBD1. The germline CDR1 and CDR2 sequences are SGDLS and YYNGEE. V shed 2 bases, J shed 9 bases, and the junction held 6 bases outside the gene matches. This CDR3 is built from 13 residues. The CDR3 here is CASSVLTGITQYF. Written as DNA, the CDR3 is TGTGCCAGCAGCGTCTTGACAGGGATCACGCAGTATTTT.

The J gene is TRBJ2-2, the V gene TRBV2; D unclear. The CDR3 runs to 17 residues. Trimming took off 6 bases at V and 6 bases at J, with 23 bases between the two ends. The germline CDR1 and CDR2 sequences are SNHLY and FYNNEI. The CDR3 region is CASSKAFGFSWAGELFF. The CDR3 DNA follows: TGTGCCAGCAGCAAAGCCTTCGGGTTCAGTTGGGCCGGGGAGCTGTTTTTT.

The chain recombines TRBV7-2 with TRBJ2-1, with 7 bases lining up with TRBD2. CDR3 length: 17 residues. Trimming at V came to 2 bases and at J to 3 bases, leaving 10 bases not matched to a gene. Per the germline V gene, CDR1 is SGHTA and CDR2 is FQGNSA. The CDR3 coding sequence is TGTGCCAGCAGCTTACTTCTTCCGTTAGCGGGCTACAATGAGCAGTTCTTC. It is translated as CASSLLLPLAGYNEQFF.